This TCR beta chain was captured in a study of CD4 and CD8 cells across lung adenocarcinoma regions. This clonotype was detected many times. TCRdb independently ran MiXCR on the PCR reads; one entry per CDR3 protein. This sample has 20,000 to 25,000 distinct CDR3 sequences, with roughly half found just once. Samples came from patients with localized non-small cell lung adenocarcinoma. The clonotype was recovered from a male donor with lung adenocarcinoma. The CD4 and CD8 labels of this study may be unreliable. Material: CD4+ T cells from the center of a lung tumor.

The CDR3 nucleotides are TGTGCCAGCAGCCCCGGACTATTCTCCCAGAGGGAGCAGTACTTC. Translation: CASSPGLFSQREQYF. V usage is TRBV7-2 and J usage is TRBJ2-7, with D possibly TRBD2 on 6 matching bases. The CDR3 covers 15 residues. From germline, CDR1 is SGHTA and CDR2 FQGNSA. Trimming removed 5 bases at V and 7 bases at J, with 21 bases between.